This TCR beta chain was observed in a study of cytomegalovirus exposure and HLA in healthy donors. The PCR contained 60 Vbeta and 13 Jbeta primers. TCRdb's table, derived via immunoSEQ multiplex PCR, lists solely in-frame clones and lacks some. This sample has 90,000 to 100,000 clones, with over 65% found just once. This CDR3 is built from 14 residues. Germline V gene lookup returns CDR1 MNHEY and CDR2 SVGAGI. The V and J ends lost 5 bases and 6 bases respectively, with 14 bases between them. Study observations and caveats: CMV serostatus was the only immune exposure information that was available. High specificity and sensitivity for cytomegalovirus status were reported for the classifier.

This clone was found once. Its specificity is unknown. The V and J genes are TRBV6-5 and TRBJ1-3; unclear D gene. The TCR sequence derives from a male donor in good health and CMV-seronegative. Material: PBMCs. The CDR3 sequence: CASSIAGFENTIYF. The CDR3 nucleotides read TGTGCCAGCAGTATAGCTGGGTTTGAAAACACCATATATTTT.